Detailed here is one TCR beta chain. Its antigen remains unknown. CDR3 length equals 13 residues. V lost 5 bases and J 4 bases, leaving 6 bases between the germline ends. Germline CDR1 reads SGHTA; CDR2 reads FQGTGA. This entry is derived from a study of siplizumab effects on memory and regulatory T cells. Study-wide findings and caveats: Tregs proliferating in siplizumab cultures lacked confirmation of their suppressive function. Naive T cells looked more diverse than memory cells, and they looked like major contributors to the alloresponse. The authors mapped only a minor fraction of alloreactive clones to unstimulated subsets.

Per-sample assaying covered 85,000 to 100,000 TCR templates. The table came from immunoSEQ multiplex PCR; TCRdb's copy has only in-frame clones and leaves some out. The sample includes 90,000 to 150,000 clones, 80% to 95% seen only once; the top ten take roughly 0.15%. This TCR was recovered from a human donor in good health. Sequenced: non-Treg CD4+ T cells sorted from blood. The chain carries TRBV7-3 and TRBJ2-6; D remains ambiguous. This CDR3 reads CASSIYGANVLTF. CDR3 sequence (DNA): TGTGCCAGCAGCATCTACGGGGCCAACGTCCTGACTTTC.